This T cell receptor beta chain was captured by sequencing in a study of T cells in Graves' hyperthyroidism and ophthalmopathy (dated by TCRdb to about 2019). Study-wide context: Peripheral blood samples were taken at initial diagnosis, before any treatment was given. To identify distinguishing TCR V-J signatures, a discovery cohort of around 100 patients was used, comprising 43 with Graves' ophthalmopathy and 57 with stable Graves' hyperthyroidism. An independent validation cohort of under 20 hyperthyroidism patients and 17 patients who later progressed to ophthalmopathy tested prospective prediction of ophthalmopathy. For training and testing, the 100 or so patients in the discovery cohort were randomly divided in a 7:3 ratio. In over five Graves' hyperthyroidism patients, the study also compared T-cell repertoires from thyroid tissue with T-cell repertoires from blood. After blood sampling, hyperthyroidism patients were treated with methimazole at a starting dose of 30 mg daily, and ophthalmopathy patients were treated with high-dose intravenous methylprednisolone. The paper describes TCR Vbeta CDR3 sequencing of 135 peripheral blood samples, made up of 40 to 45 ophthalmopathy patients, approximately 73 hyperthyroidism patients and 17 progressor patients.

The TCR beta CDR3 regions were amplified from the RNA transcripts. A first-round RT-PCR of the TCR CDR3 used the HTBI primer set with the Qiagen OneStep RT-PCR kit. A second multiplex PCR round built the libraries, followed by size selection and purification. Paired-end sequencing of the libraries was performed with 100 bp reads on an Illumina HiSeq2000. In the authors' own workflow: SOAPnuke was used to process the raw data, throwing out any read that contained adapters or uncalled bases, had a mean Phred below 15, or lacked an exact constant-primer or identifier match. COPE v1.2.5 was used to merge high-quality paired reads, and clonotypes were defined as unique nucleotide sequences. MiTCR v1.1 was used to align clonotypes to the IMGT TRBV, TRBD and TRBJ reference segments. The analysis was restricted to V-J combinations with a frequency above 0.0001, which together covered around 99% of the repertoires. The TCS score was defined as the ratio of F50 (clonal expansion) to E x V (chaos), calculated using BLOSUM62-based TCRdist between CDR3 peptides within each V-J. Welch's t-statistics and random forest reduced some 510 V-J features to 10 to 15, which were used in a naive Bayes classifier (R e1071). TCRdb itself trimmed the public reads at Q25 with fastp, ran MiXCR and retained productive beta chains. One record per CDR3 amino acid sequence lists the most common genes and DNA. The V and J calls, along with clone size, are taken from TCRdb and not from the paper's own processing. The sample contains approximately 710,000 distinct CDR3 sequences, 17% of them found a single time. The ten largest clones take up roughly 15% of the sample.

Looking up the germline V gene yields CDR1 SGHTA and CDR2 FQGNSA. The CDR3 starts with the cysteine, ends with the phenylalanine, and has 14 residues. The DNA shown is the 42-base CDR3, in frame from base 1. The germline ends are 14 bases apart after V is trimmed by 6 bases and J by 4 bases. A few counts support this clonotype. Its cognate antigen has yet to be identified. Base qualities are not recorded, but no much larger clone differs from it by a single base. A patient counted as having stable Graves' hyperthyroidism if no progression to ophthalmopathy occurred over 18 months of follow-up. Hyperthyroidism patients were newly diagnosed, had a disease duration of under 2 months, and were aged 18 to 65 years. Patients with uncontrolled infections, other autoimmune diseases, pregnancy or lactation were excluded. Diagnoses were established on the basis of clinical symptoms, serum thyroxine and TRAb, thyroid ultrasound, and orbital computed tomography. Ficoll-Paque density gradient centrifugation was used to isolate PBMCs from approximately 10 ml of fresh peripheral blood. Total RNA was extracted using Trizol reagent, and RNA quality was assessed on an Agilent 2100 Bioanalyzer.

Overall results and qualifications from the work: Ophthalmopathy was separated from stable hyperthyroidism by a 13 V-J signature model, with around 90% sensitivity and roughly 84% specificity obtained in cross-validation and 80%/75% obtained in testing. In validation, the model predicted progression to ophthalmopathy a median of roughly 6.1 months before onset, with around 70% sensitivity and roughly 79% specificity. Sample size was not statistically predetermined, and blinding of investigators to group allocation was not performed. Blood samples also contained most of the expanded thyroid clonotypes (frequency above 0.001), which suggests that blood repertoires may reflect thyroid immune responses.

This receptor was obtained from a man aged 50 to 60 with Graves' hyperthyroidism. Sequenced material: blood. Recombination joined TRBV7-2 with TRBJ2-3, and possibly TRBD2, on 6 matching bases. The DNA sequence is as follows: TGTGCCAGCAGGGCCGGGAGAGAGGCAGATACGCAGTATTTT. Its coded protein is CASRAGREADTQYF.